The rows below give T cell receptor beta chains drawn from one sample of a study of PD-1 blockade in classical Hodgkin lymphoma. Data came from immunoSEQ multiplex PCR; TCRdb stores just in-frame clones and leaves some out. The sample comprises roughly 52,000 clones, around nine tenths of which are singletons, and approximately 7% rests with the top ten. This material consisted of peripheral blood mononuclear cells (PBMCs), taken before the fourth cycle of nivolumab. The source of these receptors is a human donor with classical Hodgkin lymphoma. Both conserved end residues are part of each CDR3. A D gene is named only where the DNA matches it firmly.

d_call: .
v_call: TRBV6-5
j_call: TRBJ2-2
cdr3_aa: CATRDPKLNTGELFF
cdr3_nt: TGTGCCACCCGAGACCCCAAACTCAACACCGGGGAGCTGTTTTTT

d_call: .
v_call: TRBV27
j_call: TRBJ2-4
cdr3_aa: CASSSQLDRAKNIQYF
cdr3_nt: TGTGCCAGCAGTTCGCAACTCGACAGGGCCAAAAACATTCAGTACTTC

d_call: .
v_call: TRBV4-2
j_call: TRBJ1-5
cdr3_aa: CASSQGSGNQPQHF
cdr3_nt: TGTGCCAGCAGCCAAGGTTCAGGCAATCAGCCCCAGCATTTT

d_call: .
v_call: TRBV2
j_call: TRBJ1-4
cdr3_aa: CASSETGSATNEKLFF
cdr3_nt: TGTGCCAGCAGTGAGACAGGTAGTGCAACTAATGAAAAACTGTTTTTT

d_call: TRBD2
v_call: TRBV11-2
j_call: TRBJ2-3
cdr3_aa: CASTVRTSGTDTQYF
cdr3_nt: TGTGCCAGCACCGTAAGGACTAGCGGCACAGATACGCAGTATTTT

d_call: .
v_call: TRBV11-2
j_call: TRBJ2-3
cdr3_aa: CASSLDLSYTQYF
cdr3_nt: TGTGCCAGCAGCTTAGATCTGAGTTATACGCAGTATTTT

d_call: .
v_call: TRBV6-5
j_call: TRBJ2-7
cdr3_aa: CASLKTGYPYEQYF
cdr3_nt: TGTGCCAGCCTTAAGACGGGGTACCCCTACGAGCAGTACTTC

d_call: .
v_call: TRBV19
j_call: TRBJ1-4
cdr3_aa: CASSETRGTGEKLFF
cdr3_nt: TGTGCCAGTAGTGAAACCAGGGGTACGGGTGAAAAACTGTTTTTT

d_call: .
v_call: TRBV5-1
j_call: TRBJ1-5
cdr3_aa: CASSLNGGNQPQHF
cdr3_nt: TGCGCCAGCAGCCTTAATGGAGGCAATCAGCCCCAGCATTTT

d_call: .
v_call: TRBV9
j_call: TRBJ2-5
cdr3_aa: CASSVGGRDQETQYF
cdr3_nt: TGTGCCAGCAGCGTAGGCGGCAGGGATCAAGAGACCCAGTACTTC